These T cell receptor beta chains were read from a single sample in a study of T cell responses to AZD1222 COVID-19 vaccine. Clones were sequenced by immunoSEQ multiplex PCR, and TCRdb holds only the in-frame ones, with some missing. This sample carries about 110,000 clones, approximately 86% of them seen once, and the ten largest clones take about 13%. Sequenced material: peripheral blood, taken on day 0 of MenACWY control vaccination. Receptor source: an adult in good health. Each CDR3 is given with its conserved first and last residue. Fields, in order: clone size, V gene, J gene, D gene, CDR3 DNA, CDR3 protein. The D gene is left open where the match is weak. The listing skips clone size in some rows; elsewhere it reads once, few, many or a size class.

.	TRBV2	TRBJ2-2	TRBD2	TGTGCCAGCACCCTTGGTAGCGGGATGGGAACCGGGGAGCTGTTTTTT	CASTLGSGMGTGELFF
.	TRBV5-1	TRBJ2-3	.	TGCGCCAGCAGCTTGGGTCGAAGCACAGATACGCAGTATTTT	CASSLGRSTDTQYF
.	TRBV4-3	TRBJ2-7	TRBD2	TGCGCCAGCAGCCAAGATACCACCCGGGGGGGCTACGAGCAGTACTTC	CASSQDTTRGGYEQYF
.	TRBV18	TRBJ2-7	TRBD2	TGTGCCAGCTCATCGCGGGGGGATTTGTTGAGCGAGCAGTACTTC	CASSSRGDLLSEQYF
.	TRBV28	TRBJ1-2	.	TGTGCCAGCAGTTTTAGGTCCTATGGCTACACCTTC	CASSFRSYGYTF
.	TRBV2	TRBJ2-7	.	TGTGCCAGCAGTGCGTGGAGCTACGAGCAGTACTTC	CASSAWSYEQYF
.	TRBV6-5	TRBJ1-6	.	TGTGCCAGCAGTAGGGCAGGGAGTAATTCACCCCTCCACTTT	CASSRAGSNSPLHF
few	TRBV11-3	TRBJ2-1	TRBD2	TGTGCCAGCAGCTTAGACCATTCCGGGACTAGCTCCTACAATGAGCAGTTCTTC	CASSLDHSGTSSYNEQFF
.	TRBV28	TRBJ2-1	.	TGTGCCAGCAGTTTTTTAGGGGGTACCTACAATGAGCAGTTCTTC	CASSFLGGTYNEQFF
few	TRBV7-9	TRBJ1-2	TRBD1	TGTGCCAGCGGACAGGGGGTTAACTATGGCTACACCTTC	CASGQGVNYGYTF
once	TRBV30	TRBJ1-4	.	TGTGCCTCCGGAAAGGACAGACGTAATGAAAAACTGTTTTTT	CASGKDRRNEKLFF
.	TRBV4-3	TRBJ1-1	.	TGCGCCAGCAGCCAAGACCGCACCATGAACACTGAAGCTTTCTTT	CASSQDRTMNTEAFF
.	TRBV5-4	TRBJ1-6	TRBD1	TGTGCCAGCTCCCGGGGGACAGAGGGCGGACCCCTCCACTTT	CASSRGTEGGPLHF
.	TRBV27	TRBJ2-7	TRBD1	TGTGCCAGCAGCCGAGGGACAGGGGTTGGGGTGCAGTACTTC	CASSRGTGVGVQYF
.	TRBV7-3	TRBJ2-3	.	TGTGCCAGCAGCTCTCGGACTGGGGGAGATACGCAGTATTTT	CASSSRTGGDTQYF
.	TRBV6-2/TRBV6-3	TRBJ1-5	.	TGTGCCAGCAGTTTGAGGGAGGGCAGGGTGGCGAGCCAGCATTTT	CASSLREGRVASQHF
.	TRBV9	TRBJ1-2	.	TGTGCCAGCAGCCTTAGCCAGTATGGCTACACCTTC	CASSLSQYGYTF
.	TRBV5-1	TRBJ2-7	TRBD2	TGCGCCAGCAGCGTATGGACTAGCGGGGCCTACGAGCAGTACTTC	CASSVWTSGAYEQYF
.	TRBV11-1	TRBJ1-2	TRBD1	TGTGCCAGCAGGACCCCCGGGACAGATAACTATGGCTACACCTTC	CASRTPGTDNYGYTF
.	TRBV5-3	TRBJ1-1	TRBD1	TGTGCCAGAAGCTTAGGGAGGACAGGGGGTTCATTAGCTTTCTTT	CARSLGRTGGSLAFF
.	TRBV7-3	TRBJ1-1	.	TGTGCCAGCAGCTTTTCCCTGAACACTGAAGCTTTCTTT	CASSFSLNTEAFF
.	TRBV12-3/TRBV12-4	TRBJ1-1	.	TGTGCCAGCAGTTTAGGTTCATCGGGGGTTTCGTTT	CASSLGSSGVSF
.	TRBV7-8	TRBJ2-7	.	TGTGCCAGCAGCTTAGCGCGTGAAGGGAGCGAGCAGTACTTC	CASSLAREGSEQYF
once	TRBV24-1	TRBJ2-1	TRBD1	TGTGCCACCAGTGATCCCCACAGGGGCGAACGGGATGAGCAGTTCTTC	CATSDPHRGERDEQFF
.	TRBV28	TRBJ2-7	TRBD1	TGTGCCAGCAGTTCCCCGGGACAGGGGTGGCACGAGCAGTACTTC	CASSSPGQGWHEQYF
.	TRBV11-1	TRBJ2-3	.	TGTGCCAGCAGCTTGGGGCCAGCTGGAGATACGCAGTATTTT	CASSLGPAGDTQYF
.	TRBV28	TRBJ2-1	TRBD2	TGTGCCAGCAGTTCGAGCGGGGGGGCCTACAATGAGCAGTTCTTC	CASSSSGGAYNEQFF
.	TRBV5-1	TRBJ2-1	.	TGCGCCAGCAGCTTGGACCCATACAATGAGCAGTTCTTC	CASSLDPYNEQFF
.	TRBV12-3/TRBV12-4	TRBJ2-7	.	TGTGCCAGCAGTTCAGCTTTTTCCTACGAGCAGTACTTC	CASSSAFSYEQYF
.	TRBV6-5	TRBJ1-5	.	TGTGCCAGCAACCTGGACTTTGGGAGCAATCAGCCCCAGCATTTT	CASNLDFGSNQPQHF
.	TRBV6-5	TRBJ2-7	.	TGTGCCAGCAGTTCTATGACAGGAAGCCTTTACGAGCAGTACTTC	CASSSMTGSLYEQYF
.	TRBV5-1	TRBJ2-7	TRBD1	TGCGCCAGCAGCAAGACGGACAGGGACCACGAGCAGTACTTC	CASSKTDRDHEQYF
.	TRBV27	TRBJ2-5	.	TGTGCCAGCAGCCCACTGGGAGGAAGCCAAGAGACCCAGTACTTC	CASSPLGGSQETQYF
.	TRBV7-6	TRBJ1-5	.	TGTGCCAGCAGCGCTCGGACAGCCGAATATAGCAATCAGCCCCAGCATTTT	CASSARTAEYSNQPQHF
.	TRBV7-9	TRBJ1-2	TRBD1	TGTGCCAGCAGCTTCCTCGACAGGGTAAGAACCTTC	CASSFLDRVRTF
.	TRBV4-2	TRBJ2-7	.	TGTGCCAGCAGCCAAGACTCTGGGGAAATAGGCTACGAGCAGTACTTC	CASSQDSGEIGYEQYF
.	TRBV6-5	TRBJ1-5	.	TGTGCCAGCAGAAGGACACACTTGAGCAATCAGCCCCAGCATTTT	CASRRTHLSNQPQHF
.	TRBV5-1	TRBJ2-1	TRBD1	TGCGCCAGCAGCCCAGGGACAGATAGCTCCTACAATGAGCAGTTCTTC	CASSPGTDSSYNEQFF
once	TRBV7-8	TRBJ1-5	TRBD1	TGTGCCAGCAGCCGAGGACAGGGTAGCAATCAGCCCCAGCATTTT	CASSRGQGSNQPQHF
.	TRBV23-1	TRBJ2-3	.	TGCGCCAGCAGTACACAGACCGGGACGACCACAGATACGCAGTATTTT	CASSTQTGTTTDTQYF
.	TRBV28	TRBJ1-3	.	TGTGCCAGCAGTTTCCTGAGAGGGGAAGGAAACACCATATATTTT	CASSFLRGEGNTIYF
.	TRBV5-1	TRBJ2-7	TRBD1	TGCGCCAGCAGCACCGCCGGGACAGGGCGAGGAGAGCAGTACTTC	CASSTAGTGRGEQYF
.	TRBV10-3	TRBJ2-7	.	TGTGCCATCAGTGATCGAGCGGGCAGCTACGAGCAGTACTTC	CAISDRAGSYEQYF
.	TRBV7-9	TRBJ2-4	TRBD1	TGTGCCAGCAGCTTCCCGACAGGGCACAACATTCAGTACTTC	CASSFPTGHNIQYF
.	TRBV7-2	TRBJ2-1	TRBD2	TGTGCCAGCAGCTTAGTGTCGGGAGGGCAGTTTCTGAGGAATGAGCAGTTCTTC	CASSLVSGGQFLRNEQFF
.	TRBV10-2	TRBJ1-2	.	TGCGCCAGCAGTGCCCAGGCAGGGTCCTACACCTTC	CASSAQAGSYTF
.	TRBV7-3	TRBJ2-1	.	TGTGCCAGCAGCTCCCCGGGGACCCCCTGGGATGAGCAGTTCTTC	CASSSPGTPWDEQFF
.	TRBV2	TRBJ1-2	.	TGTGCCAGCACCCTGCGGGGTTTCCCTCGCTATGGCTACACCTTC	CASTLRGFPRYGYTF
few	TRBV5-6	TRBJ1-2	.	TGTGCCAGCAGCAGCCCCACAGGGTATGGCTACACCTTC	CASSSPTGYGYTF
.	TRBV4-2	TRBJ2-3	TRBD1	TGTGCCAGCAGCCAAGAGGGACAGTTCACAGATACGCAGTATTTT	CASSQEGQFTDTQYF
.	TRBV7-2	TRBJ1-2	TRBD1	TGTGCCAGCAGCTTAGCCCCGACACAGGGGCGCGCGGAGGGCTACACCTTC	CASSLAPTQGRAEGYTF
.	TRBV4-3	TRBJ2-1	TRBD2	TGCGCCAGCAGCCAAGAGCGGGGGGGCTACAATGAGCAGTTCTTC	CASSQERGGYNEQFF
once	TRBV19	TRBJ1-6	.	TGTGCCAGTAGTTACCGTGGAGGCGCGGGGCCGGGACGCTCACCCCTCCACTTT	CASSYRGGAGPGRSPLHF
.	TRBV3-1/TRBV3-2	TRBJ2-3	.	TGTGCCAGCAGCCAAGATACGTCCACAGATACGCAGTATTTT	CASSQDTSTDTQYF
.	TRBV9	TRBJ1-5	.	TGTGCCAGCAGCGTAGACGGCCGCGGCCCCCAGCATTTT	CASSVDGRGPQHF
.	TRBV27	TRBJ2-7	TRBD1	TGTGCCAGCAGGAGTTCGGACAGGGATTACGAGCAGTACTTC	CASRSSDRDYEQYF
.	TRBV18	TRBJ2-7	.	TGTGCCAGCTCACCCAGGGCAGGGGCCGCTTGGGAGCAGTACTTC	CASSPRAGAAWEQYF